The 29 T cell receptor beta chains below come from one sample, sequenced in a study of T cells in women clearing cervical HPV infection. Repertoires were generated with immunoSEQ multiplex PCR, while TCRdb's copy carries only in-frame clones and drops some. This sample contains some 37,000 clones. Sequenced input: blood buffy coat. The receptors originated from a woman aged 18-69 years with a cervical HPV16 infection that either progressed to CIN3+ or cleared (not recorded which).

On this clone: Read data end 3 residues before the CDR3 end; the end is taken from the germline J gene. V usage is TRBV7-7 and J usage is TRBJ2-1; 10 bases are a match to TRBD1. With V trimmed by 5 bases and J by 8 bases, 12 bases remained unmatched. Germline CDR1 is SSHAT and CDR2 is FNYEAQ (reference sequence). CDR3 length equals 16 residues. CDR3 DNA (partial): TGTGCCAGCAGCCCCTCAGGGGGACAGGGGCGTGATGAG. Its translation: CASSPSGGQGRDE. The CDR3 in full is CASSPSGGQGRDEQFF.

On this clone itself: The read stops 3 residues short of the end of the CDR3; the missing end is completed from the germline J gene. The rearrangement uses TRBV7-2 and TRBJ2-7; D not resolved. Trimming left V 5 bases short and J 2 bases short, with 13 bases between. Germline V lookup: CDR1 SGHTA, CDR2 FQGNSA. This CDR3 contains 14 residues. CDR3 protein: CASSQAHPTYEQYF. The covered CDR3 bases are TGTGCCAGCAGCCAGGCCCATCCCACCTACGAG.

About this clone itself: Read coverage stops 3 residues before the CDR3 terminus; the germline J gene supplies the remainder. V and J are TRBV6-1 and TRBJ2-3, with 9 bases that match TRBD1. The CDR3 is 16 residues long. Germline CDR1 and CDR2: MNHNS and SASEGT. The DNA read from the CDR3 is TGTGCCAGCAGTGAAGTGCCCAACGACAGGGGGGAGACG. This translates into CASSEVPNDRGET. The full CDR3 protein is CASSEVPNDRGETQYF.

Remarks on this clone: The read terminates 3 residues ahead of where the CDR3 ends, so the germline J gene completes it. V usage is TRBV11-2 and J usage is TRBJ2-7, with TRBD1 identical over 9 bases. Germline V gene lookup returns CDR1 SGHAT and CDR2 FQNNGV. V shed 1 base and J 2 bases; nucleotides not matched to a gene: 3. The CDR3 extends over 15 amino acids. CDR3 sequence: CASSLGTGDAYEQYF. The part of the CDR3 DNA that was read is TGTGCCAGCAGCTTAGGGACAGGGGACGCCTACGAG.

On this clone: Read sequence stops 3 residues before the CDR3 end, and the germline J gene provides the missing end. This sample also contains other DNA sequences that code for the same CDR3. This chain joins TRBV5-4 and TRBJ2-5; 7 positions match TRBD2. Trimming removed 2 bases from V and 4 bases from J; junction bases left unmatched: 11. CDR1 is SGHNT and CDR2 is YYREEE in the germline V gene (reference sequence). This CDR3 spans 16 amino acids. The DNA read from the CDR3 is TGTGCCAGCAGCTTCCGCGGACTAACGGGGGGAGAGACC. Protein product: CASSFRGLTGGET. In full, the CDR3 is CASSFRGLTGGETQYF.

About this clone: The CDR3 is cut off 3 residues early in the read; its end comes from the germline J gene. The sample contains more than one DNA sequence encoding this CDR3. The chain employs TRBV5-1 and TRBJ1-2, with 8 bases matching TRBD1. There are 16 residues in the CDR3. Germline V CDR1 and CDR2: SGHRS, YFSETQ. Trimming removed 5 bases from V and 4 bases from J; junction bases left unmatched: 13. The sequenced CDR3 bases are TGCGCCAGCAGTGAGACTGCAGGGGGCGAGGGCTATGGC. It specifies CASSETAGGEGYG. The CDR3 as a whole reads CASSETAGGEGYGYTF.

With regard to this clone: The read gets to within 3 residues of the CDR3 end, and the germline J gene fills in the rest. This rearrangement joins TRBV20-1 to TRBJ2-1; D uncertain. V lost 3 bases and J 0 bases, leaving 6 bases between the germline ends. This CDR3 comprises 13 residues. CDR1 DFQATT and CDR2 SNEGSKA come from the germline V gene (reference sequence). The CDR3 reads CSASIPSYNEQFF. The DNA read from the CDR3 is TGCAGTGCTAGTATTCCCTCCTACAATGAG.

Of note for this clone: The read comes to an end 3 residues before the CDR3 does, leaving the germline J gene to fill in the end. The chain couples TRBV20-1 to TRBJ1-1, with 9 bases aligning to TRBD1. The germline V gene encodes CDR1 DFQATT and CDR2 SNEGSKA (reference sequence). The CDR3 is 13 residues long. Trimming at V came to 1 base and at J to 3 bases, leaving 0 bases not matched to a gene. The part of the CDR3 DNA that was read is TGCAGTGCTAGAGGACAGGGGGACACTGAA. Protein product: CSARGQGDTE. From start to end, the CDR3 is CSARGQGDTEAFF.

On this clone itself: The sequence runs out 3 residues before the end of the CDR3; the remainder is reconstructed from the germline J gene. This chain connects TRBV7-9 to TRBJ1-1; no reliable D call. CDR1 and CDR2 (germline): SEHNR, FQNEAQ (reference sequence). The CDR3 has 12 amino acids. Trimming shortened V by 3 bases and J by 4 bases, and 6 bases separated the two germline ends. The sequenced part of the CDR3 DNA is TGTGCCAGCAGCTTTTCAATCACTGAA. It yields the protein CASSFSITE. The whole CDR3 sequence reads CASSFSITEAFF.

The CDR3 DNA, read in part, is TGTGCCAGCCGGACAGGGATGAATTCACCC. Translating it yields CASRTGMNSP. The entire CDR3 sequence reads CASRTGMNSPLHF. The rearrangement uses TRBV18 and TRBJ1-6; 8 nucleotides agree with TRBD1. The DNA ends 3 residues before the CDR3 does, and the rest of the CDR3 is filled in from the germline J gene. This CDR3 is 13 amino acids long. V gave up 8 bases and J gave up 7 bases; unmatched junction bases: 4. The germline gives CDR1 KGHSH, CDR2 LQKENI.

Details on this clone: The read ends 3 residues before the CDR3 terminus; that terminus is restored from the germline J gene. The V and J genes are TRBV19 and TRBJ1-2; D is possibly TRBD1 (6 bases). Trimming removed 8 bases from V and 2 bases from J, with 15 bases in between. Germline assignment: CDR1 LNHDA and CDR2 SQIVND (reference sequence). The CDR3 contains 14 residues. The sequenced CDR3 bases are TGTGCCAGTCGGACAGCCGCCTCAAACTATGGC. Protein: CASRTAASNYG. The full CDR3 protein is CASRTAASNYGYTF.

CDR3 sequence reads: CASRETGTGNYGQYF. Incomplete CDR3 DNA: TGTGCCAGTAGGGAGACCGGGACAGGGAACTATGGT. The chain recombines TRBV19 with TRBJ2-4; 9 nucleotides line up with TRBD1. Read coverage stops 3 residues before the CDR3 terminus; the germline J gene supplies the remainder. Germline V gives CDR1 LNHDA, CDR2 SQIVND (reference sequence). The CDR3 contains 15 residues.

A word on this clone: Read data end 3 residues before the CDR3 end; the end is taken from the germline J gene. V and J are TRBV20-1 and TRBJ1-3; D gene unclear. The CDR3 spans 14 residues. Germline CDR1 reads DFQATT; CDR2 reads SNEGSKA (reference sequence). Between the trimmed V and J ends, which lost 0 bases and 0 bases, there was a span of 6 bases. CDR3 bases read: TGCAGTGCTAGAGACCTCCTCTCTGGAAACACC. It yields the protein CSARDLLSGNT. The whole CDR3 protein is CSARDLLSGNTIYF.

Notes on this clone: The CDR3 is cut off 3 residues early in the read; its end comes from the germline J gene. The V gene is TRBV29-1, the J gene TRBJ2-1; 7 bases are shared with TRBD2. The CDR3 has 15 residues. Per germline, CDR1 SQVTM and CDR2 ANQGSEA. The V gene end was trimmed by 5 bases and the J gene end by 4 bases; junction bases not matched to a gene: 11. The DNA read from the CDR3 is TGCAGCGTTTTATTGACTAGCCCTAGTTACAATGAG. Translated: CSVLLTSPSYNE. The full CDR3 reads CSVLLTSPSYNEQFF.

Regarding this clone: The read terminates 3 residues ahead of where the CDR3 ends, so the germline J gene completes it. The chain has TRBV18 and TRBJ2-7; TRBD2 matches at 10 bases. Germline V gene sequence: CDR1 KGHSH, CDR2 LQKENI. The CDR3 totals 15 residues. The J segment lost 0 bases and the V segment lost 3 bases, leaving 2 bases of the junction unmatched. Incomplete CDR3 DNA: TGTGCCAGCTCACCGTCTAGCGGGGGCTCCTACGAG. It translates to CASSPSSGGSYE. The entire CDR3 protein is CASSPSSGGSYEQYF.

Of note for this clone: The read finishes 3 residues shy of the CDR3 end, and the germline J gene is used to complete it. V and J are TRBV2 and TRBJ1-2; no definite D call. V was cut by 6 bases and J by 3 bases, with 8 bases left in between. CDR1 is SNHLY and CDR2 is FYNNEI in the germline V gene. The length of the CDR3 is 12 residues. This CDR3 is CASSDRYYGYTF. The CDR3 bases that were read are TGTGCCAGCAGCGATAGATACTATGGC.

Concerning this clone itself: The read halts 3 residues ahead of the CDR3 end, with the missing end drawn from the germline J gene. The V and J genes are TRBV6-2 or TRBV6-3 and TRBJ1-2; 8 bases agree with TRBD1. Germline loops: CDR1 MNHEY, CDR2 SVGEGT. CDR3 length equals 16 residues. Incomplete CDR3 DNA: TGTGCCAGCAGTTACACCCGACAGGGGCGTTCGGAAGGC. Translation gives CASSYTRQGRSEG. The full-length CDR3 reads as CASSYTRQGRSEGYTF.

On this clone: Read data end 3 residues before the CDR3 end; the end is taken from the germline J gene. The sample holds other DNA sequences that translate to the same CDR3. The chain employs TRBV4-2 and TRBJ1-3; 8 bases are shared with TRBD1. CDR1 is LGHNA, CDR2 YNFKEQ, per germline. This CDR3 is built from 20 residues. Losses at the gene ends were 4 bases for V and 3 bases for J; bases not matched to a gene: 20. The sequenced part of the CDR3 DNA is TGTGCCAGCAGCCCTTTACGGGACAGGCGGCGAAGGGGGAATGGAAACACC. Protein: CASSPLRDRRRRGNGNT. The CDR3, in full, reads CASSPLRDRRRRGNGNTIYF.

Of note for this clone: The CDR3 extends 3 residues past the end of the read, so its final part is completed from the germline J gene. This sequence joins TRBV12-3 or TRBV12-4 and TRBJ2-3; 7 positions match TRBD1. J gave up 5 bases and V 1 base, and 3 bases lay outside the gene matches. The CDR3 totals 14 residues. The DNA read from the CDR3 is TGTGCCAGCAGTTTAGGGACAGGAGGAGATACG. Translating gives CASSLGTGGDT. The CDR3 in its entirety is CASSLGTGGDTQYF.

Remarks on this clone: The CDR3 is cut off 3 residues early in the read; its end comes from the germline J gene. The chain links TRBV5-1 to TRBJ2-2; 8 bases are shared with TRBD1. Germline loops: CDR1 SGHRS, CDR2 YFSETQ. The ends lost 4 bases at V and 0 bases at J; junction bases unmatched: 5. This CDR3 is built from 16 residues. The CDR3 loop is CASSALQGANTGELFF. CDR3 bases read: TGCGCCAGCAGCGCCCTACAGGGGGCGAACACCGGGGAG. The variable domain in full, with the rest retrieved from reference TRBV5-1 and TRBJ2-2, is KAGVTQTPRYLIKTRGQQVTLSCSPISGHRSVSWYQQTPGQGLQFLFEYFSETQRNKGNFPGRFSGRQFSNSRSEMNVSTLELGDSALYLCASSALQGANTGELFFGEGSRLTVL.

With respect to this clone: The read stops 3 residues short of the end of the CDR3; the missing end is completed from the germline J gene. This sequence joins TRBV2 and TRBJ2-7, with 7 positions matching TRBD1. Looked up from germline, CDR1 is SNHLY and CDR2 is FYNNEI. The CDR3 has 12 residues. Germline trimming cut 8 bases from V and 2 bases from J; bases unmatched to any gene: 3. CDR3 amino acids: CASGTDTYEQYF. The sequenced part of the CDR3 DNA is TGTGCCAGCGGGACAGATACCTACGAG.

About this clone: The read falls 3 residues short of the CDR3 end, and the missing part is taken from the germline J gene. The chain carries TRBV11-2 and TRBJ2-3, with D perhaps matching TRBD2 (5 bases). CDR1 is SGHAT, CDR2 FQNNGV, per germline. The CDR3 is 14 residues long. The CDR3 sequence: CASSYGVVQETQYF. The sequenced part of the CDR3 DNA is TGTGCCAGCAGCTACGGGGTGGTACAAGAGACG.

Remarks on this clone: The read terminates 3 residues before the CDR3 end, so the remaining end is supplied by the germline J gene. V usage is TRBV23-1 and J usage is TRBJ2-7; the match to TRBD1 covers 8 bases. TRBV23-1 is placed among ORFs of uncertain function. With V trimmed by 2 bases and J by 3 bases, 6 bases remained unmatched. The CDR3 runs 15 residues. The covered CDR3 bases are TGCGCCAGCAGTCAACCGGGACAGGCCGACTACGAG. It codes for CASSQPGQADYE. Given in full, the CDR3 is CASSQPGQADYEQYF.

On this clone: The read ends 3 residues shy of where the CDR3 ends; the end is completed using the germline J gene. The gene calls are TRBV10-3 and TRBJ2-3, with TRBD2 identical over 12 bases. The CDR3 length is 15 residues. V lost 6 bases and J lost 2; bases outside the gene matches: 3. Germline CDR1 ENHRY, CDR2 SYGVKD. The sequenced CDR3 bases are TGTGCCATCAGAGGACTAGCGGGGACCACAGATACG. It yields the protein CAIRGLAGTTDT. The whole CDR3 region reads CAIRGLAGTTDTQYF.

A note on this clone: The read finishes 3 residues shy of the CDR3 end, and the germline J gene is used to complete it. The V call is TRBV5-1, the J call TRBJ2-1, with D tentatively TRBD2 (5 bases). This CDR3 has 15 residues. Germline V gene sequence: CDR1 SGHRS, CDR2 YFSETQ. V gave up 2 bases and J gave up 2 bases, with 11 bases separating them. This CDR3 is CASSLWAGAYNEQFF. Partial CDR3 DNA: TGCGCCAGCAGCTTATGGGCCGGGGCCTACAATGAG.

The sequenced CDR3 bases are TGTGCCAGCAGCTTAGCGGGGGGAACGAGAGGAAACACC. Translation: CASSLAGGTRGNT. The entire CDR3 is CASSLAGGTRGNTIYF. The J gene is TRBJ1-3, the V gene TRBV13, with D possibly matching TRBD1 (5 bases). Read coverage stops 3 residues before the CDR3 terminus; the germline J gene supplies the remainder. CDR3 length: 16 amino acids. V was shortened by 1 base and J by 4 bases, with 14 bases between the two germline ends. Germline V lookup: CDR1 PRHDT, CDR2 FYEKMQ (reference sequence).

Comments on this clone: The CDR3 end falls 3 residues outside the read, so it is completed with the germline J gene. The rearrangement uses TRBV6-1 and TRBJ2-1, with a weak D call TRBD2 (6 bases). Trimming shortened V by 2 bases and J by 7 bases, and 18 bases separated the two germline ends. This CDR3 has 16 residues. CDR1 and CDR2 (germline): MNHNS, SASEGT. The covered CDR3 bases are TGTGCCAGCAGTGAACTTTCTGGGTCTGGGGGGAATGAG. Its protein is CASSELSGSGGNE. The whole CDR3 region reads CASSELSGSGGNEQFF.

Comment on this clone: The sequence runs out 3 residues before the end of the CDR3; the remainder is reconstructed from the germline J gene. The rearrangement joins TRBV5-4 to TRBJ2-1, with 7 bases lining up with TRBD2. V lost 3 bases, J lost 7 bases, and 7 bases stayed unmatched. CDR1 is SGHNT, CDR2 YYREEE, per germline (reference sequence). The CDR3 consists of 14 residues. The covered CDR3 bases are TGTGCCAGCAGCTCTCAGGGACTAATGAATGAG. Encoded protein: CASSSQGLMNE. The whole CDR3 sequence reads CASSSQGLMNEQFF.

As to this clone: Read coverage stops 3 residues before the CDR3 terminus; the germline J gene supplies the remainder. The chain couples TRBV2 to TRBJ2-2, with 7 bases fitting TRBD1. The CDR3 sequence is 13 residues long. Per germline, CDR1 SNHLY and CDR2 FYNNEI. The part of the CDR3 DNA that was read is TGTGCCAGCGCGACAGGGAGTTCTTCACCG. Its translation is CASATGSSSP. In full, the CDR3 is CASATGSSSPLFF.